Below are 29 T cell receptor beta chains sequenced from a single sample in a study of blood T cell repertoires in COVID-19. Sequencing used immunoSEQ multiplex PCR; TCRdb keeps in-frame clones, though not all of them. Counted here are some 150,000 clones, around 80% occurring once; the ten biggest clones make up around 4%. The sample taken for sequencing was peripheral blood. These receptors were obtained from a man in his 60s with acute or convalescent COVID-19.

The chain uses TRBV2 and TRBJ2-3, with 8 bases lining up with TRBD2. V lost 4 bases, J lost 2 bases, and 2 bases stayed unmatched. CDR3 size: 14 residues. Germline V gene data show CDR1 as SNHLY and CDR2 as FYNNEI. CDR3 region: CASSAGLDTDTQYF. In DNA, the CDR3 is TGTGCCAGCAGTGCGGGACTAGACACAGATACGCAGTATTTT.

The V call is TRBV7-2, the J call TRBJ2-1, with 14 positions matching TRBD2. CDR3 size: 16 residues. The germline V gene encodes CDR1 SGHTA and CDR2 FQGNSA. The ends lost 1 base at V and 8 bases at J; junction bases unmatched: 4. Here the CDR3 reads CASSLGLAGGVDEQFF. Here the CDR3 DNA reads TGTGCCAGCAGCTTAGGACTAGCGGGAGGGGTAGATGAGCAGTTCTTC.

This sequence joins TRBV6-5 and TRBJ2-7; a possible D gene is TRBD2 (6 bases). This CDR3 region has 15 residues. From germline, CDR1 is MNHEY and CDR2 SVGAGI. V was pared by 6 bases and J by 7 bases, with 22 bases between. CDR3 nucleotide sequence: TGTGCCAGCAGGGGACGGGGCGCGGGGTCGTTTGAGCAGTACTTC. Protein sequence: CASRGRGAGSFEQYF.

The V gene is TRBV3-1 (or the pseudogene TRBV3-2), the J gene TRBJ2-3, with TRBD1 matching over 10 bases. Germline CDR1 and CDR2: LGHDT and YNNKEL (reference sequence). Trimming at V came to 5 bases and at J to 2 bases, leaving 4 bases not matched to a gene. This CDR3 has 15 residues. CDR3 in amino acids: CASSSGQGTTDTQYF. The CDR3 nucleotides are TGTGCCAGCAGCTCGGGACAGGGGACCACAGATACGCAGTATTTT.

The genes are TRBV10-3 and TRBJ2-7; D is possibly TRBD2 (6 bases). The CDR3 has 13 residues. Trimming removed 2 bases at V and 5 bases at J, with 10 bases between. Per germline, CDR1 ENHRY and CDR2 SYGVKD. The CDR3 reads CAISEGGKNEQYF. For the CDR3, the DNA is TGTGCCATCAGTGAGGGAGGGAAAAACGAGCAGTACTTC.

The J gene is TRBJ2-1, the V gene TRBV10-2; 13 bases are a match to TRBD2. V trimming: 6 bases; J trimming: 6 bases; junction bases outside the gene matches: 5. This CDR3 comprises 15 residues. Germline loops: CDR1 WSHSY, CDR2 SAAADI. The CDR3 DNA sequence: TGCGCCAGCAGAGAACTAGCGGGAGGGCCCAATGAGCAGTTCTTC. It translates to CASRELAGGPNEQFF.

This chain joins TRBV7-2 and TRBJ2-2; a possible D gene is TRBD2 (6 bases). The ends were cut back, 1 base at V and 1 base at J, with 10 bases in the middle. Germline V gives CDR1 SGHTA, CDR2 FQGNSA. CDR3 length: 16 residues. The CDR3 is CASSLGGGMNTGELFF. The DNA of the CDR3 is TGTGCCAGCAGCTTAGGAGGCGGGATGAACACCGGGGAGCTGTTTTTT.

This clone has a handful of counts. J is TRBJ2-1 and V is TRBV10-1; TRBD2 aligns across 10 bases. This CDR3 is built from 13 residues. Unmatched junction bases numbered 4, after V lost 2 bases and J lost 12 bases. Germline lookup yields CDR1 WNHNN and CDR2 SYGVQD (reference sequence). CDR3 sequence (DNA): TGCGCCAGCAGTGAGACTAGCGGGATGTGGCAGTTCTTC. Translated: CASSETSGMWQFF.

The chain has TRBV24-1 and TRBJ2-3; D call uncertain. CDR3 size: 14 residues. Germline values: CDR1 KGHDR, CDR2 SFDVKD. With 3 bases removed from V and 3 bases from J, the gap between germline ends came to 9 bases. The CDR3 sequence: CATSDPGRTDTQYF. CDR3 DNA: TGTGCCACCAGTGATCCCGGCAGGACAGATACGCAGTATTTT.

The chain links TRBV9 to TRBJ2-3; 12 nucleotides match TRBD2. The CDR3 spans 16 residues. With V trimmed by 4 bases and J by 2 bases, 5 bases remained unmatched. CDR1 and CDR2 (germline): SGDLS, YYNGEE. The CDR3 loop is CASSLGLAGPTDTQYF. Written as DNA, the CDR3 is TGTGCCAGCAGCCTAGGACTAGCGGGACCCACAGATACGCAGTATTTT.

The chain is built from TRBV9 and TRBJ1-2; 7 positions match TRBD1. The CDR3 runs to 12 residues. V shed 4 bases, J shed 8 bases, and the junction held 5 bases outside the gene matches. Germline V lookup: CDR1 SGDLS, CDR2 YYNGEE. The CDR3, as DNA: TGTGCCAGCAGCCTAACAGGGGAAGGCTACACCTTC. It codes for CASSLTGEGYTF. Together with reference TRBV9 and TRBJ1-2, the CDR3 gives the full variable domain: DSGVTQTPKHLITATGQRVTLRCSPRSGDLSVYWYQQSLDQGLQFLIQYYNGEERAKGNILERFSAQQFPDLHSELNLSSLELGDSALYFCASSLTGEGYTFGSGTRLTVV.

This clone was observed a handful of times. The V and J genes are TRBV2 and TRBJ2-1; the match to TRBD2 covers 10 bases. This CDR3 contains 14 residues. The germline V gene encodes CDR1 SNHLY and CDR2 FYNNEI. J lost 8 bases, V lost 6 bases, and 7 bases had no gene match. As DNA, the CDR3 is TGTGCCAGCAGCCGGGAGCGGGGGGGGGATGAGCAGTTCTTC. It translates to CASSRERGGDEQFF.

In this sample, this clone turned up once. The J gene is TRBJ2-1, the V gene TRBV16, with D perhaps matching TRBD2 (6 bases). The CDR3 spans 15 residues. The V gene lost 0 bases and the J gene lost 10 bases, with 16 bases spanning the gap. Germline loops: CDR1 KGHSY, CDR2 FQNENV. Here the CDR3 reads CASSQSSGGGNEQFF. The CDR3 coding sequence is TGTGCCAGCAGCCAATCGTCCGGTGGGGGGAACGAGCAGTTCTTC.

The chain couples TRBV28 to TRBJ2-7; 9 bases are a match to TRBD1. This CDR3 spans 14 amino acids. Germline V lookup: CDR1 MDHEN, CDR2 SYDVKM. Losses at the gene ends were 4 bases for V and 2 bases for J; bases not matched to a gene: 3. The DNA for the CDR3 is TGTGCCAGCAGTTCACAGGGGGCGCCCTACGAGCAGTACTTC. Encoded protein: CASSSQGAPYEQYF.

The J gene is TRBJ1-2, the V gene TRBV2; maybe TRBD1 (5 bases). Deletions cut 6 bases from V and 3 bases from J, with 11 bases between. Germline CDR1 SNHLY, CDR2 FYNNEI. CDR3 length equals 13 residues. CDR3 DNA sequence: TGTGCCAGCAGGGCCGGGACTGACTATGGCTACACCTTC. Its translation: CASRAGTDYGYTF.

The chain combines TRBV28 with TRBJ1-2; the match to TRBD1 covers 7 bases. The V gene's germline CDR1 is MDHEN and CDR2 SYDVKM. CDR3 size: 14 residues. Unmatched junction bases numbered 7, after V lost 6 bases and J lost 3 bases. CDR3 DNA sequence: TGTGCCAGCAGACCAGGGACAGCAGACTATGGCTACACCTTC. The encoded protein is CASRPGTADYGYTF.

The V gene is TRBV5-1, the J gene TRBJ2-6; 10 bases line up with TRBD2. The germline CDR1 and CDR2 sequences are SGHRS and YFSETQ. This CDR3 is 17 amino acids long. The J segment lost 1 base and the V segment lost 2 bases, leaving 3 bases of the junction unmatched. As DNA, the CDR3 is TGCGCCAGCAGCTTTACTAGCGGGAATTCTGGGGCCAACGTCCTGACTTTC. Translating gives CASSFTSGNSGANVLTF. Variable domain in full (rest from reference TRBV5-1 and TRBJ2-6): KAGVTQTPRYLIKTRGQQVTLSCSPISGHRSVSWYQQTPGQGLQFLFEYFSETQRNKGNFPGRFSGRQFSNSRSEMNVSTLELGDSALYLCASSFTSGNSGANVLTFGAGSRLTVL.

J is TRBJ2-7 and V is TRBV6-2 or TRBV6-3; D ambiguous. The V end was cut by 2 bases, the J end by 8 bases, with 7 bases between. The CDR3 is 11 residues long. Per germline, CDR1 MNHEY and CDR2 SVGEGT. Here the CDR3 DNA reads TGTGCCAGCAGTTACGAGAAAAAGCAGTACTTC. This translates into CASSYEKKQYF.

V gene TRBV27 combines with J gene TRBJ2-5; 8 nucleotides match TRBD1. Looked up from germline, CDR1 is MNHEY and CDR2 is SMNVEV (reference sequence). Trimming at V came to 8 bases and at J to 7 bases, leaving 6 bases not matched to a gene. The CDR3 is 12 residues long. This CDR3 reads CASGRGQGTQYF. The CDR3 region has the DNA TGTGCCAGCGGCAGGGGGCAGGGGACCCAGTACTTC.

The chain is built from TRBV7-9 and TRBJ2-3, with D maybe TRBD2 (7 bases). With 5 bases removed from V and 2 bases from J, the gap between germline ends came to 20 bases. This CDR3 region has 17 residues. The V gene's germline CDR1 is SEHNR and CDR2 FQNEAQ (reference sequence). CDR3 region: CASSPRGGGAHTDTQYF. For the CDR3, the DNA is TGTGCCAGCAGCCCTAGAGGTGGGGGGGCTCACACAGATACGCAGTATTTT. Supplemented by reference TRBV7-9 and TRBJ2-3, the full variable domain reads DTGVSQNPRHKITKRGQNVTFRCDPISEHNRLYWYRQTLGQGPEFLTYFQNEAQLEKSRLLSDRFSAERPKGSFSTLEIQRTEQGDSAMYLCASSPRGGGAHTDTQYFGPGTRLTVL.

This clone was observed a handful of times. The rearrangement links TRBV12-5 to TRBJ1-1; D may be TRBD1 (5 bases). CDR3 length: 14 residues. V was cut by 6 bases and J by 3 bases, with 14 bases left in between. The V gene's germline CDR1 is LGHNT and CDR2 FRNRAP. The CDR3 DNA follows: TGTGCTAGTGGCCTCCGGGGGGGGGACACTGAAGCTTTCTTT. Translation: CASGLRGGDTEAFF. The complete variable domain, with remaining parts taken from reference TRBV12-5 and TRBJ1-1, reads DARVTQTPRHKVTEMGQEVTMRCQPILGHNTVFWYRQTMMQGLELLAYFRNRAPLDDSGMPKDRFSAEMPDATLATLKIQPSEPRDSAVYFCASGLRGGDTEAFFGQGTRLTVV.

The J gene is TRBJ1-1, the V gene TRBV11-2; a possible D gene is TRBD1 (6 bases). CDR1 SGHAT and CDR2 FQNNGV come from the germline V gene. The CDR3 runs to 13 residues. The ends were cut back, 4 bases at V and 4 bases at J, with 10 bases in the middle. The CDR3, as DNA: TGTGCCAGCAGCTCAAACAGGGTCACTGAAGCTTTCTTT. Translating gives CASSSNRVTEAFF.

V gene TRBV2 combines with J gene TRBJ2-1; tentative D call: TRBD1 (6 bases). The CDR3 extends over 15 amino acids. From germline, CDR1 is SNHLY and CDR2 FYNNEI. The V and J ends lost 6 bases and 0 bases respectively, with 12 bases between them. The CDR3 DNA reads TGTGCCAGCAGCCGAGGGACACCCTCCTACAATGAGCAGTTCTTC. Translation: CASSRGTPSYNEQFF.

The chain is built from TRBV5-1 and TRBJ2-3; the match to TRBD2 covers 7 bases. CDR3 length: 16 amino acids. V trimming: 0 bases; J trimming: 4 bases; junction bases outside the gene matches: 8. The germline V gene encodes CDR1 SGHRS and CDR2 YFSETQ. CDR3 DNA sequence: TGCGCCAGCAGCTTGGACGGCGGGAGCGGATCAGATACGCAGTATTTT. Protein product: CASSLDGGSGSDTQYF.

The genes are TRBV6-5 and TRBJ2-7, with D possibly TRBD2 on 6 matching bases. The CDR3 runs to 15 residues. CDR1 and CDR2 from the germline V gene are MNHEY and SVGAGI. V lost 8 bases to trimming and J lost 4 bases, with 21 bases between them. The CDR3 sequence is CASAYQGGVGYEQYF. The CDR3 region has the DNA TGTGCCAGCGCCTACCAGGGCGGGGTAGGGTACGAGCAGTACTTC.

The chain employs TRBV9 and TRBJ2-7; 11 bases are a match to TRBD2. V was pared by 0 bases and J by 5 bases, with 19 bases of the junction left unmatched. CDR3 size: 20 residues. In germline, CDR1 is SGDLS, CDR2 YYNGEE. CDR3 nucleotides: TGTGCCAGCAGCGTAGGAGGCGTCAGAACTAGCGGGAGCAACAGGGACGAGCAGTACTTC. Translation gives CASSVGGVRTSGSNRDEQYF. Together with reference TRBV9 and TRBJ2-7, the CDR3 gives the full variable domain: DSGVTQTPKHLITATGQRVTLRCSPRSGDLSVYWYQQSLDQGLQFLIQYYNGEERAKGNILERFSAQQFPDLHSELNLSSLELGDSALYFCASSVGGVRTSGSNRDEQYFGPGTRLTVT.

The chain combines TRBV6-4 with TRBJ1-3; possibly TRBD1 for D (5 bases). This CDR3 is 14 amino acids long. Germline loops: CDR1 MRHNA, CDR2 SNTAGT. V lost 7 bases to trimming and J lost 4 bases, with 14 bases between them. The CDR3 nucleotides are TGTGCCAGCATGTGGGGGGAAAGAGGAAACACCATATATTTT. It codes for CASMWGERGNTIYF.

The gene calls are TRBV5-1 and TRBJ2-1; TRBD2 agrees at 10 bases. The germline V gene has CDR1 SGHRS and CDR2 YFSETQ. The junction had 8 bases not matched to a gene; V was cut back by 5 bases and J by 6 bases. The CDR3 covers 15 residues. The CDR3 sequence: CASRTSSGSRNEQFF. CDR3 in DNA: TGCGCCAGCAGGACTTCTAGCGGGAGCCGCAATGAGCAGTTCTTC.

The chain has TRBV2 and TRBJ2-5; 13 bases match TRBD2. V dropped 3 bases and J dropped 5; count of bases not matched to a gene: 0. This CDR3 has 14 residues. Germline V gives CDR1 SNHLY, CDR2 FYNNEI. The CDR3: CASSETSGGETQYF. The CDR3 DNA reads as TGTGCCAGCAGTGAGACTAGCGGGGGGGAGACCCAGTACTTC.